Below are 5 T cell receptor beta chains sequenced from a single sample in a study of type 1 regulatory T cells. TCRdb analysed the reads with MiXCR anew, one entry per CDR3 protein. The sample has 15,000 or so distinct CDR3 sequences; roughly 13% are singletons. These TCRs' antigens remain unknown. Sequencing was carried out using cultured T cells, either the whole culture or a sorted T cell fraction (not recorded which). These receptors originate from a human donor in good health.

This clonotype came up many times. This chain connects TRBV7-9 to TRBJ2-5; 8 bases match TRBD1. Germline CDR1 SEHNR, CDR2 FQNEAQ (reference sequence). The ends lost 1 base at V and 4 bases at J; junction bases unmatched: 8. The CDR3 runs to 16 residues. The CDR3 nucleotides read TGTGCCAGCAGCTTAGGACCCCGGACAGGGAGAGAGACCCAGTACTTC. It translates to CASSLGPRTGRETQYF.

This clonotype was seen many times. The CDR3 sequence: CASSLSWGGQYF. The CDR3 coding sequence is TGTGCCAGCAGTTTGAGTTGGGGGGGACAGTACTTC. The gene calls are TRBV12-3 or TRBV12-4 and TRBJ2-7; 7 bases align to TRBD2. The V segment lost 3 bases and the J segment 10 bases; nucleotides outside the gene matches: 6. This CDR3 has 12 amino acids.

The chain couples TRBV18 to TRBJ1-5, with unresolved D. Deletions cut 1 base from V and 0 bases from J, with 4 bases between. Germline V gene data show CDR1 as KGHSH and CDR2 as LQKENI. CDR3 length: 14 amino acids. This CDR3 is CASSPQVSNQPQHF. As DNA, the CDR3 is TGTGCCAGCTCACCACAAGTTAGCAATCAGCCCCAGCATTTT.

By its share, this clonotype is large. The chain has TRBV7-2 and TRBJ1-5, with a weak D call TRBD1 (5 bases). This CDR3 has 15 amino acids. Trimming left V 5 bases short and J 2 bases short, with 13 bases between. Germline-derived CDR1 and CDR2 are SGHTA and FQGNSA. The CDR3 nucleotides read TGTGCCAGCAGCCCCATGACGGGGGGCAATCAGCCCCAGCATTTT. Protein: CASSPMTGGNQPQHF.

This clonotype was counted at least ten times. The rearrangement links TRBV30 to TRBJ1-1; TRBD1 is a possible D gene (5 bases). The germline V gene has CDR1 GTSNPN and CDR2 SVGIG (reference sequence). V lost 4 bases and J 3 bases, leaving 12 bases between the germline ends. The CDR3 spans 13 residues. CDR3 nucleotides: TGTGCCTGGATCGGACAACTCGACACTGAAGCTTTCTTT. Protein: CAWIGQLDTEAFF.